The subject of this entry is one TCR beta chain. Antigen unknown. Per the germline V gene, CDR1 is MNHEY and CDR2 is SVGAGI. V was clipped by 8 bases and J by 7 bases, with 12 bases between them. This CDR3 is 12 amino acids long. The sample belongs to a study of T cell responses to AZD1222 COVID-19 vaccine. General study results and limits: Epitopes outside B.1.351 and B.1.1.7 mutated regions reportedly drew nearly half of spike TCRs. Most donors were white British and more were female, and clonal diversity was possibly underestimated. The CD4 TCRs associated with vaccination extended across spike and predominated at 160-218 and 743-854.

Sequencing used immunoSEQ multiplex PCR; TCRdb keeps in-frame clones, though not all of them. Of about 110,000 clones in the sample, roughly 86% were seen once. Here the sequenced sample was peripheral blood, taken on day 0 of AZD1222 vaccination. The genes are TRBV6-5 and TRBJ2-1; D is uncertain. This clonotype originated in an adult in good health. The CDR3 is CASARQGNEQFF. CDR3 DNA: TGTGCCAGCGCCCGCCAAGGGAATGAGCAGTTCTTC.